A single T cell receptor beta chain is shown here with its context. This clonotype was picked up a small number of times. What this receptor recognizes is not known. Base quality data are lacking; no much larger clone is found one base away. These data belong to a study of CD8 T cells in ankylosing spondylitis (dated by TCRdb to 2017 to 2019). Regarding the research as a whole: The study set out to find disease-linked TCR variants by profiling T cell receptor beta repertoires in ankylosing spondylitis patients and healthy donors. The full study cohort was made up of 25 ankylosing spondylitis patients and more than 90 healthy donors. Peripheral blood was sampled, and synovial fluid was also collected from ankylosing spondylitis patients.

Study-wide conclusions, independent of this receptor: Some motif variants had previously been reported in the synovial fluid and blood of reactive arthritis patients, which suggests shared mechanisms of disease initiation. The disease-linked clones were reported as significantly enriched in matched synovial fluid samples from ankylosing spondylitis patients. Blood from ankylosing spondylitis patients appeared to be characterized by a TCR beta motif made up of seven or eight highly homologous amino acid variants. A CD8+ phenotype was shown by the disease-linked clones, which were found at relatively low frequencies in peripheral blood.

Synovial fluid samples were matched to blood samples from the same ankylosing spondylitis patients. Trimming leaves V shorter by 0 bases and J shorter by 3 bases, with the junction holding 2 bases beyond the gene matches. The CDR3 goes from the cysteine to the phenylalanine over 15 residues. Only the CDR3 region is kept as DNA, spanning 45 bases read in frame from base 1. CDR1 and CDR2, per the germline V gene, are MNHEY and SVGAGI. For sequencing, an Illumina HiSeq 2500 was employed. Quantitative 5'-RACE with molecular barcodes was used to prepare TCR beta libraries. The published analysis was carried out like this. A new computational method based on a probabilistic model of VDJ rearrangement was used to identify disease-linked TCR variants. In-frame beta chains were kept once TCRdb had trimmed the public reads at Q25 with fastp and called clones with MiXCR. CDR3 protein duplicates are merged, each entry listing the most common genes and DNA. TCRdb's processing, not the authors', yielded these V and J calls. Across this sample there are about 140,000 distinct CDR3 sequences, with 6.5% to 8.5% seen only once. The ten largest clones capture 6% to 9.5% of the sample.

Material: synovial fluid, either unsorted or a sorted T cell fraction (not recorded which). The sequence was collected from a male donor with ankylosing spondylitis. The rearrangement combines TRBV6-5 with TRBJ1-1; TRBD1 matches 9 bases in the middle. The CDR3: CASSYSTGGYTEAFF. The nucleotide sequence is given as TGTGCCAGCAGTTACTCGACAGGGGGTTACACTGAAGCTTTCTTT.